The present T cell receptor beta chain was sequenced within a study of radiotherapy plus CTLA-4 blockade in lung cancer. Study at large: Across the patients, objective responses occurred in about 18%, and disease control in roughly 33%. Overall study findings and caveats: How blood T cell clones changed early, along with interferon-beta, reportedly forecast response best. Clones derived from tumor TCRs expanded in blood after radiotherapy plus ipilimumab.

Produced via immunoSEQ multiplex PCR; TCRdb's table is partial and in-frame only. This table has fewer than 70,000 clones, less than 80% appearing once. CDR1 and CDR2 (germline): SGHVS, FNYEAQ. The ends were cut back, 0 bases at V and 0 bases at J, with 12 bases in the middle. The CDR3 spans 18 residues. Notes on this clone: Its antigen is still unknown.

Focal radiation and CTLA-4 blockade (ipilimumab) were tested in chemo-refractory metastatic non-small-cell lung cancer patients. The sequencing used peripheral blood, collected from a patient treated with radiotherapy plus ipilimumab. The J gene is TRBJ2-6, the V gene TRBV7-6; D possibly matches TRBD1 or TRBD2 (6 bases each). The origin of this receptor is a human donor with non-small cell lung cancer who had a complete response to radiotherapy plus ipilimumab. CDR3 bases: TGTGCCAGCAGCTTAGCAGGGGGGTTGATCTCTGGGGCCAACGTCCTGACTTTC. Its translation: CASSLAGGLISGANVLTF.